This entry features one T cell receptor beta chain sequence. The antigen is not known. The data originate from a study of beta chain features in type 1 diabetes. Study results and caveats: Type 1 diabetes patients had moderately but significantly shorter TCRB CDR3s in all four CD4+ subsets. A greater similarity of naive, central memory and Treg TCRB repertoires was seen among patients than among healthy donors. PCR might favor shorter templates, but any such skew would affect patients and controls equally.

It was one heparinised blood draw, averaging around 100 mL, that each donor gave. V lost 5 bases, J lost 8 bases, and 19 bases lay in between. Germline V lookup: CDR1 LNHDA, CDR2 SQIVND (reference sequence). This CDR3 has 15 residues. Since all of the isolated RNA was reverse transcribed, expressed TCRB transcripts were what got sequenced. Assay used: immunoSEQ multiplex PCR; TCRdb lists only in-frame clones, some missing. Of 310,000 or so clones listed, 9.3% are singletons. The receptor was derived from a man aged 25-45 years with type 1 diabetes. The gene calls are TRBV19 and TRBJ1-5, with D perhaps matching TRBD1 (5 bases). The specimen sequenced was central memory CD4+ T cells from blood. The CDR3 DNA reads as TGTGCCAGTAGTGGCGGAGGGGTGGAATCAAAGCCCCAGCATTTT. Its protein product is CASSGGGVESKPQHF.